A selection of T cell receptor beta chains follows, all from one sample in a study of T cell responses to AZD1222 COVID-19 vaccine. TCRdb's table, derived via immunoSEQ multiplex PCR, lists solely in-frame clones and lacks some. The sample has 95,000 to 150,000 clones; about 89% are singletons. The input for sequencing was peripheral blood, taken on day 0 of AZD1222 vaccination. All receptors derive from an adult in good health. Both conserved end residues are part of each CDR3. The D gene is left open where the match is weak. Some rows mark clone size as missing; the rest say once, few, many or name a class of expanded clone.

CDR3 length,J gene,D gene,clone size,V gene,CDR3 protein,CDR3 DNA
15,TRBJ1-5,TRBD1,.,TRBV27,CASSLGTGGEKPQHF,TGTGCCAGCAGTCTGGGGACAGGTGGTGAGAAGCCCCAGCATTTT
17,TRBJ2-7,.,few,TRBV19,CASSMGMLGDGSYEQYF,TGTGCCAGTAGTATGGGCATGCTAGGGGACGGAAGCTACGAGCAGTACTTC
14,TRBJ1-5,TRBD1,once,TRBV5-1,CASSDNRGDQPQHF,TGCGCCAGCAGCGACAACAGGGGAGATCAGCCCCAGCATTTT
14,TRBJ2-5,.,.,TRBV7-2,CASSIMSFGETQYF,TGTGCCAGCAGCATAATGAGTTTTGGGGAGACCCAGTACTTC
16,TRBJ2-3,.,.,TRBV6-1,CASSEAKGRGADTQYF,TGTGCCAGCAGTGAAGCGAAGGGAAGGGGAGCAGATACGCAGTATTTT
17,TRBJ2-5,TRBD2,.,TRBV27,CASSLGLAGAGRETQYF,TGTGCCAGCAGCCTGGGACTAGCGGGAGCAGGGCGAGAGACCCAGTACTTC
15,TRBJ2-3,TRBD1,.,TRBV10-3,CAITLTGTGPDTQYF,TGTGCCATCACCCTGACCGGGACAGGGCCAGATACGCAGTATTTT
13,TRBJ1-2,TRBD1,.,TRBV28,CASRPSGGYGYTF,TGTGCCAGCAGACCCTCAGGGGGCTATGGCTACACCTTC
16,TRBJ1-2,TRBD1,.,TRBV10-3,CAISESRTGSGYGYTF,TGTGCCATCAGTGAGTCGAGGACAGGTTCCGGCTATGGCTACACCTTC
13,TRBJ2-5,.,.,TRBV5-1,CASSLVQKETQYF,TGCGCCAGCAGCTTGGTACAGAAAGAGACCCAGTACTTC
13,TRBJ2-2,TRBD1,once,TRBV6-6,CASSRQGPGELFF,TGTGCCAGCAGCAGACAGGGGCCCGGGGAGCTGTTTTTT
14,TRBJ1-1,.,few,TRBV27,CASSVGPLNTEAFF,TGTGCCAGCAGTGTTGGACCCTTGAACACTGAAGCTTTCTTT
17,TRBJ2-2,.,.,TRBV30,CAWRGAIDRSLGGELFF,TGTGCCTGGAGAGGTGCAATAGACAGGTCCCTCGGCGGGGAGCTGTTTTTT
16,TRBJ1-1,TRBD1,.,TRBV12-5,CASGFLQGYVGTEAFF,TGTGCTAGTGGTTTTTTACAGGGGTATGTGGGCACTGAAGCTTTCTTT
18,TRBJ1-1,.,.,TRBV21-1,CASSKKLGSSGLYTEAFF,TGTGCCAGCAGCAAAAAATTGGGCAGTAGTGGCCTCTACACTGAAGCTTTCTTT
14,TRBJ1-2,TRBD1,.,TRBV4-3,CASSRSRDSYGYTF,TGCGCCAGCAGCAGATCCCGGGACAGCTATGGCTACACCTTC
18,TRBJ2-3,TRBD2,.,TRBV4-2,CASSQDRLAGVGTDTQYF,TGTGCCAGCAGCCAAGATAGACTAGCGGGAGTGGGTACAGATACGCAGTATTTT
15,TRBJ2-3,.,.,TRBV6-1,CASSDSQKLTDTQYF,TGTGCCAGCAGTGATAGTCAAAAACTTACAGATACGCAGTATTTT
15,TRBJ2-1,TRBD1,.,TRBV6-5,CASRLQGASYNEQFF,TGTGCCAGCAGACTACAGGGGGCTTCCTACAATGAGCAGTTCTTC
15,TRBJ1-5,.,few,TRBV19,CASTKGGGWNQPQHF,TGTGCCAGTACCAAAGGTGGGGGATGGAATCAGCCCCAGCATTTT
14,TRBJ1-1,.,.,TRBV15,CATSRDPLNTEAFF,TGTGCCACCAGCAGAGATCCGCTGAACACTGAAGCTTTCTTT